This T cell receptor beta chain was identified in a study of blood T cells in healthy people across ages. Each sample gave at least 6 million isolated PBMCs. Germline-derived CDR1 and CDR2 are SEHNR and FQNEAQ (reference sequence). The CDR3 loop spans 14 amino acids. V dropped 6 bases and J dropped 9; count of bases not matched to a gene: 5. Primed by a sample-barcoded 5' primer and a J-beta primer mix, a second PCR proceeded for about 6 to 11 cycles. All samples yielded 2.5 million or more CDR3-containing paired-end reads. From the 5' RACE reads, TCRdb called clonotypes with MiXCR, one entry per CDR3 protein. Found here are some 900,000 distinct CDR3 sequences, more than 25% of them singletons; the top ten hold 17%. The sample holds many counts of this clonotype.

The source is an elderly woman in good health. Sequences were obtained from blood. The chain carries TRBV7-9 and TRBJ1-6, with 10 bases that match TRBD1. The CDR3 DNA sequence: TGTGCCAGCAGTTTGACAGGGGGCAGTTCACCCCTCCACTTT. Its translation: CASSLTGGSSPLHF. The complete variable domain, with remaining parts taken from reference TRBV7-9 and TRBJ1-6, reads DTGVSQNPRHKITKRGQNVTFRCDPISEHNRLYWYRQTLGQGPEFLTYFQNEAQLEKSRLLSDRFSAERPKGSFSTLEIQRTEQGDSAMYLCASSLTGGSSPLHFGNGTRLTVT.